Below are 3 T cell receptor beta chains sequenced from a single sample in a study of blood T cell repertoires in COVID-19. Data came from immunoSEQ multiplex PCR; TCRdb stores just in-frame clones and leaves some out. The repertoire holds around 250,000 clones, with roughly nine tenths as singletons. The sample was PBMCs or T cells enriched from blood (not recorded which). The receptor set was obtained from a human donor in a cohort exposed to, infected with or recovered from COVID-19 (not recorded which). The donor label of this sample is uncertain.

The CDR3 DNA follows: TGTGCCAGCAGCTTAGCAGGGGGCGAGCAGTTCTTC. Translating gives CASSLAGGEQFF. This chain uses TRBV7-2 with TRBJ2-1; 7 bases match TRBD1. CDR1 and CDR2 (germline): SGHTA, FQGNSA. This CDR3 comprises 12 residues. J gave up 10 bases and V 0 bases, and 0 bases lay outside the gene matches.

This chain connects TRBV18 to TRBJ2-1; 9 bases align to TRBD1. Trimming removed 2 bases from V and 9 bases from J; junction bases left unmatched: 8. In germline, CDR1 is KGHSH, CDR2 LQKENI. The CDR3 runs 15 residues. The CDR3 nucleotides are TGTGCCAGCTCACCAGGACGGGGACAGGGTGGTGAGCAGTTCTTC. Protein: CASSPGRGQGGEQFF.

The chain combines TRBV4-3 with TRBJ2-4; 12 positions agree with TRBD2. The CDR3 has 19 residues. The trim removed 2 bases at V and 7 bases at J, leaving 15 bases unmatched. Per the germline V gene, CDR1 is LGHNA and CDR2 is YSLEER. CDR3 amino acids: CASSQFRLAGVSLRNIQYF. The CDR3 DNA reads TGCGCCAGCAGCCAATTCAGACTAGCGGGGGTAAGCTTACGGAACATTCAGTACTTC.